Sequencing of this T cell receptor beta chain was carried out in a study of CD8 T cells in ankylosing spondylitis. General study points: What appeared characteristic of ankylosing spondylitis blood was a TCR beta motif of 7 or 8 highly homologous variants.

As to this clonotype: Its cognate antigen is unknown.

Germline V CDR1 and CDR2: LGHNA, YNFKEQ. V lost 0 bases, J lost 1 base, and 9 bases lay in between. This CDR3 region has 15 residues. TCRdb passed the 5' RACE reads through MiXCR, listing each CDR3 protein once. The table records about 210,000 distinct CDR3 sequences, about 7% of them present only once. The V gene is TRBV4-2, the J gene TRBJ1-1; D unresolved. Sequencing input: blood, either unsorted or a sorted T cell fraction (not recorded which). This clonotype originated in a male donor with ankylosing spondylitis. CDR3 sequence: CASSQEVKGNTEAFF. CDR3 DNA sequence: TGTGCCAGCAGCCAAGAGGTGAAGGGGAACACTGAAGCTTTCTTT.